The present T cell receptor beta chain was sequenced within a study of neurological immune-mediated disorders. Study-level information: For the 35 or so multiple sclerosis patients, the disease was relapsing-remitting in about 31 and secondary progressive in 3.

The germline V and J ends were trimmed by 0 bases and 11 bases, with 10 bases remaining between them. CDR3 length: 12 amino acids. Germline V gene data show CDR1 as SEHNR and CDR2 as FQNEAQ (reference sequence). Synthesis of cDNA was carried out by template-switch 5'RACE. The reaction used 10-nucleotide random UMIs. Each sequencing run yielded over 170 million TCR-beta sequences from 15-18 subjects. TCRdb reprocessed the 5' RACE reads with MiXCR, giving one entry per CDR3 protein. The table has 130,000 or so distinct CDR3 sequences, about 3.2% seen once. This clonotype was counted many times. The target antigen is unknown. Study observations and caveats: Sharing of CDR3 amino acid sequences among expanded clones across subjects was absent, suggesting private repertoires in all groups.

The sample comprised PBMCs. The TCR comes from a woman in her 30s with multiple sclerosis. The chain employs TRBV7-9 and TRBJ1-1; possible D gene TRBD1, 5 bases. The CDR3, as DNA: TGTGCCAGCAGCTTAGCCCCAGGGCACGCTTTCTTT. Its protein product is CASSLAPGHAFF.